One sample yielded the 32 T cell receptor beta chains listed below, sequenced in a study of yellow fever vaccine responses in identical twins (dated by TCRdb to 2017 to 2018). The library was prepared using RT-PCR. Instrument on record: Illumina HiSeq 2500. The public reads were reanalyzed by TCRdb: fastp trimming at Q25, MiXCR alignment, in-frame beta chains only. Each record represents a unique CDR3 protein, reported with the most common genes and DNA among its rows. This sample is represented by over 15,000 distinct CDR3 sequences; 55% to 65% of them were singletons. 6.5% to 8.5% of the sample rests with the top ten. Sequencing used T cells from blood (PBMCs), unsorted or a sorted subset (not recorded which), obtained before or after yellow fever vaccination (not recorded which). All receptors derive from a woman aged 18-29 years who received the yellow fever vaccine. Donor details come from another sample of the same person, matched by shared clones.

V usage is TRBV6-1 and J usage is TRBJ2-2; the match to TRBD2 covers 8 bases. V gave up 7 bases and J gave up 3 bases; unmatched junction bases: 7. From germline, CDR1 is MNHNS and CDR2 SASEGT. This CDR3 comprises 15 residues. CDR3 sequence (DNA): TGTGCCAGCATAGGGGCTAGCGGGCACACCGGGGAGCTGTTTTTT. Protein sequence: CASIGASGHTGELFF.

This clonotype was observed a handful of times. V is TRBV3-1 and J is TRBJ2-3; perhaps TRBD2 as D (6 bases). This CDR3 comprises 15 residues. Per germline, CDR1 LGHDT and CDR2 YNNKEL (reference sequence). V dropped 0 bases and J dropped 5 bases, with 12 bases sitting between them. The CDR3 bases are TGTGCCAGCAGCCAAGATCGGGGGTCAGAAGATACGCAGTATTTT. It specifies CASSQDRGSEDTQYF.

V and J are TRBV23-1 and TRBJ2-4; 14 bases fit TRBD2. TRBV23-1 is an open reading frame whose function is uncertain. The V and J ends lost 6 bases and 6 bases, in that order; junction bases with no gene match: 10. The CDR3 covers 17 residues. CDR3 protein: CASRLTSGGEFGNIQYF. CDR3 nucleotides: TGCGCCAGCAGGCTGACTAGCGGGGGGGAGTTTGGAAACATTCAGTACTTC.

The rearrangement joins TRBV4-1 to TRBJ2-7; TRBD1 might be the D (6 bases). The CDR3 loop spans 14 amino acids. CDR1 and CDR2 from the germline V gene are MGHRA and YSYEKL. The germline V and J ends were trimmed by 1 base and 2 bases, with 9 bases remaining between them. This chain's CDR3 is CASSQARDTYEQYV. DNA for the CDR3: TGCGCCAGCAGCCAAGCGAGGGACACCTACGAGCAGTACGTC.

This clonotype showed up just a few times. V and J are TRBV13 and TRBJ2-7, with a possible D match to TRBD1 (5 bases). Deletions cut 8 bases from V and 2 bases from J, with 13 bases between. The CDR3 length is 13 residues. The V gene's germline CDR1 is PRHDT and CDR2 FYEKMQ (reference sequence). The CDR3 reads CASQGSLAYEQYV. The CDR3 bases are TGTGCCAGCCAGGGATCGTTAGCCTACGAGCAGTACGTC.

The chain uses TRBV18 and TRBJ1-1; D gene uncertain. V shed 0 bases and J shed 2 bases, with 10 bases lying between them. The length of the CDR3 is 15 residues. CDR1 is KGHSH and CDR2 is LQKENI in the germline V gene. CDR3 DNA sequence: TGTGCCAGCTCACCACCTCTTTCGGAAAACACTGAAGCTTTCTTT. It is translated as CASSPPLSENTEAFF.

This clonotype was detected a few times. The rearrangement joins TRBV20-1 to TRBJ1-1, with D possibly matching TRBD1 (5 bases). CDR1 and CDR2 from the germline V gene are DFQATT and SNEGSKA (reference sequence). Trimming took off 1 base at V and 6 bases at J, with 15 bases between the two ends. The CDR3 has 14 residues. CDR3 nucleotide sequence: TGCAGTGCTAGAGTGGGGGAGGTTCCGGCTGAAGCTTTCTTT. Translated: CSARVGEVPAEAFF.

The rearrangement joins TRBV19 to TRBJ1-2, with TRBD1 matching 8 bases. Germline CDR1 reads LNHDA; CDR2 reads SQIVND (reference sequence). The V segment lost 6 bases and the J segment 6 bases; nucleotides outside the gene matches: 9. The CDR3 consists of 14 residues. The DNA of the CDR3 is TGTGCCAGTAGCGGGCAGGGGGCGCATGATGGCTACACCTTC. Amino acids: CASSGQGAHDGYTF.

The rearrangement links TRBV14 to TRBJ1-2; tentative D call: TRBD1 (5 bases). Deletions cut 2 bases from V and 3 bases from J, with 25 bases between. The CDR3 covers 19 residues. CDR1 and CDR2 (germline): SGHDN, FVKESK. This CDR3 reads CASSQQGVRAGQMDYGYTF. The DNA for the CDR3 is TGTGCCAGCAGCCAACAGGGAGTGCGGGCAGGTCAGATGGACTATGGCTACACCTTC.

The J gene is TRBJ2-1, the V gene TRBV14; D remains ambiguous. Germline V gene lookup returns CDR1 SGHDN and CDR2 FVKESK. Deletions cut 1 base from V and 3 bases from J, with 10 bases between. The CDR3 spans 15 residues. The CDR3 DNA is TGTGCCAGCAGCCAAGGTCGTGATTTCTACAATGAGCAGTTCTTC. Amino acids: CASSQGRDFYNEQFF.

The rearrangement joins TRBV4-1 to TRBJ2-7; tentative D call: TRBD2 (6 bases). V shed 0 bases and J shed 2 bases, with 8 bases lying between them. This CDR3 region has 14 residues. The germline V gene has CDR1 MGHRA and CDR2 YSYEKL. CDR3 nucleotides: TGCGCCAGCAGCCAAGAGCCGGGAGCCTACGAGCAGTACGTC. This gives the protein CASSQEPGAYEQYV.

This chain connects TRBV5-1 to TRBJ2-7; 8 bases match TRBD1. The CDR3 totals 15 residues. Germline V CDR1 and CDR2: SGHRS, YFSETQ. Trimming removed 6 bases from V and 3 bases from J; junction bases left unmatched: 11. The CDR3 is CASTSSRDRNYEQYF. The CDR3 coding sequence is TGCGCCAGCACCTCATCCCGGGACAGGAACTACGAGCAGTACTTC.

This rearrangement joins TRBV2 to TRBJ2-1, with D uncertain. There are 13 residues in the CDR3. The V and J ends lost 4 bases and 7 bases respectively, with 11 bases between them. The germline gives CDR1 SNHLY, CDR2 FYNNEI. In DNA form, the CDR3 reads TGTGCCAGCAGTGTCCGAGAATCGAATGAGCAGTTCTTC. The encoded protein is CASSVRESNEQFF.

This clonotype has a handful of counts. V is TRBV28 and J is TRBJ2-1; TRBD2 matches at 9 bases. Germline CDR1 reads MDHEN; CDR2 reads SYDVKM. The CDR3 is 16 residues long. The V gene end was trimmed by 6 bases and the J gene end by 4 bases; junction bases not matched to a gene: 10. CDR3 nucleotide sequence: TGTGCCAGCAGCCCACCGCCGGGACTAGCTTACAATGAGCAGTTCTTC. Protein sequence: CASSPPPGLAYNEQFF.

This chain connects TRBV6-1 to TRBJ1-6; D is unclear. The CDR3 totals 15 residues. Germline-derived CDR1 and CDR2 are MNHNS and SASEGT. Deletions cut 6 bases from V and 3 bases from J, with 12 bases between. CDR3 protein: CASSPANLYNSPLHF. For the CDR3, the DNA is TGTGCCAGCAGCCCCGCAAATCTCTATAATTCACCCCTCCACTTT.

This clonotype was seen a handful of times. The CDR3 loop is CASSTRQNEQFF. The CDR3 nucleotides are TGTGCCAGCAGCACCCGTCAAAATGAGCAGTTCTTC. The chain is built from TRBV9 and TRBJ2-1, with D uncertain. V was clipped by 4 bases and J by 7 bases, with 9 bases between them. This CDR3 is built from 12 residues. Germline V lookup: CDR1 SGDLS, CDR2 YYNGEE.

This clonotype has only one observation. The chain employs TRBV29-1 and TRBJ1-1; D uncertain. Per germline, CDR1 SQVTM and CDR2 ANQGSEA. V was pared by 3 bases and J by 3 bases, with 17 bases between. CDR3 length equals 15 residues. This CDR3 reads CSVDSEKIGDTEAFF. CDR3 nucleotides: TGCAGCGTTGATTCGGAGAAAATTGGGGACACTGAAGCTTTCTTT. The variable domain in full, with the rest retrieved from reference TRBV29-1 and TRBJ1-1, is SAVISQKPSRDICQRGTSLTIQCQVDSQVTMMFWYRQQPGQSLTLIATANQGSEATYESGFVIDKFPISRPNLTFSTLTVSNMSPEDSSIYLCSVDSEKIGDTEAFFGQGTRLTVV.

A single count supports this clonotype. The chain recombines TRBV19 with TRBJ1-5, with a possible D match to TRBD1 (5 bases). Germline assignment: CDR1 LNHDA and CDR2 SQIVND (reference sequence). V gave up 3 bases and J gave up 2 bases, with 8 bases separating them. The CDR3 is 14 residues long. The CDR3 sequence is CASSISGGNQPQHF. In DNA, the CDR3 is TGTGCCAGTAGTATCTCGGGGGGCAATCAGCCCCAGCATTTT.

This chain connects TRBV18 to TRBJ1-2; TRBD1 matches 12 bases. This CDR3 is 15 amino acids long. CDR1 KGHSH and CDR2 LQKENI come from the germline V gene. After removal of 3 bases from V and 6 bases from J, the junction contained 5 bases not matched to a gene. The CDR3 DNA reads as TGTGCCAGCTCACCGGGACAGGGGGCGTCGAATGGCTACACCTTC. It specifies CASSPGQGASNGYTF.

The chain links TRBV5-8 to TRBJ2-1; D uncertain. V dropped 10 bases and J dropped 1 base, with 12 bases sitting between them. This CDR3 contains 13 residues. Germline V gene lookup returns CDR1 SGHTS and CDR2 YDEGEE. CDR3: CARSKRSYNEQFF. The CDR3 region has the DNA TGTGCCCGGAGCAAGCGTTCCTACAATGAGCAGTTCTTC.

The chain joins TRBV9 to TRBJ1-1; D not certain. CDR1 and CDR2 (germline): SGDLS, YYNGEE. The CDR3 sequence is 15 residues long. Trimming shortened V by 1 base and J by 0 bases, and 10 bases separated the two germline ends. Here the CDR3 DNA reads TGTGCCAGCAGCGTATACGACTCCTTGAACACTGAAGCTTTCTTT. It codes for CASSVYDSLNTEAFF. Looking up the rest from reference TRBV9 and TRBJ1-1 gives the full variable domain: DSGVTQTPKHLITATGQRVTLRCSPRSGDLSVYWYQQSLDQGLQFLIQYYNGEERAKGNILERFSAQQFPDLHSELNLSSLELGDSALYFCASSVYDSLNTEAFFGQGTRLTVV.

J is TRBJ1-3 and V is TRBV12-3 or TRBV12-4; 7 nucleotides align to TRBD1. Losses at the gene ends were 7 bases for V and 0 bases for J; bases not matched to a gene: 6. The CDR3 sequence is 15 residues long. The CDR3 sequence is CASTTGAISGNTIYF. CDR3 coding DNA: TGTGCCAGCACCACAGGGGCGATCTCTGGAAACACCATATATTTT.

The chain is built from TRBV11-2 and TRBJ2-3; no definite D call. Germline CDR1 and CDR2: SGHAT and FQNNGV. The V end was cut by 1 base, the J end by 3 bases, with 5 bases between. The CDR3 length is 13 residues. The CDR3 DNA reads as TGTGCCAGCAGCTTAGTGAGGACAGATACGCAGTATTTT. This sequence encodes CASSLVRTDTQYF.

The chain employs TRBV15 and TRBJ2-3; 9 bases map to TRBD1. V was clipped by 3 bases and J by 8 bases; unmatched bases: 9. Germline lookup yields CDR1 LNHNV and CDR2 YYDKDF (reference sequence). This CDR3 contains 15 residues. The CDR3: CATSRGTGTQGTQYF. For the CDR3, the DNA is TGTGCCACCAGCAGGGGGACAGGGACCCAGGGTACGCAGTATTTT.

The chain links TRBV10-3 to TRBJ1-1; possible D gene TRBD1, 6 bases. V lost 6 bases and J lost 2, with 19 bases in between. Germline values: CDR1 ENHRY, CDR2 SYGVKD. This CDR3 is built from 16 residues. As DNA, the CDR3 is TGTGCCATCAGCGGATCCCGGACAGCGACAAACACTGAAGCTTTCTTT. Translated, it gives CAISGSRTATNTEAFF.

The genes are TRBV7-8 and TRBJ1-1; D not certain. Germline V gene sequence: CDR1 SGHVS, CDR2 FQNEAQ. This CDR3 has 14 amino acids. Trimming removed 1 base from V and 8 bases from J, with 14 bases in between. The chain's CDR3 is CASSLEMYAGEAFF. DNA of the CDR3: TGTGCCAGCAGCTTAGAAATGTACGCGGGGGAAGCTTTCTTT.

The rearrangement links TRBV18 to TRBJ1-1, with D uncertain. Germline lookup yields CDR1 KGHSH and CDR2 LQKENI. This CDR3 region has 13 residues. Deletions cut 1 base from V and 2 bases from J, with 5 bases between. The DNA for the CDR3 is TGTGCCAGCTCACCACAGCTTAACACTGAAGCTTTCTTT. As protein: CASSPQLNTEAFF.

J is TRBJ1-3 and V is TRBV11-2, with a weak D call TRBD1 (5 bases). The CDR3 extends over 15 amino acids. V was trimmed by 3 bases and J by 3 bases, leaving 12 bases between them. Germline V lookup: CDR1 SGHAT, CDR2 FQNNGV. CDR3 sequence reads: CASSFWGAGGNTIYF. The CDR3 DNA is TGTGCCAGCAGCTTCTGGGGCGCCGGTGGAAACACCATATATTTT.

The chain couples TRBV7-9 to TRBJ2-2, with 12 bases matching TRBD2. This CDR3 region has 14 residues. CDR1 is SEHNR and CDR2 is FQNEAQ in the germline V gene (reference sequence). The ends lost 10 bases at V and 4 bases at J; junction bases unmatched: 4. The CDR3 DNA sequence: TGTGCCACCAGGACTAGCGGGACCACCGGGGAGCTGTTTTTT. Amino acid sequence: CATRTSGTTGELFF.

The J gene is TRBJ2-1, the V gene TRBV19; tentative D call: TRBD2 (5 bases). V was trimmed by 2 bases and J by 4 bases, leaving 12 bases between them. The CDR3 consists of 15 residues. Germline V gene data show CDR1 as LNHDA and CDR2 as SQIVND (reference sequence). Here the CDR3 reads CASSITPGLYNEQFF. CDR3 coding DNA: TGTGCCAGTAGTATAACCCCTGGACTTTACAATGAGCAGTTCTTC.

The chain couples TRBV5-1 to TRBJ2-7; D is possibly TRBD1 (6 bases). Germline assignment: CDR1 SGHRS and CDR2 YFSETQ. Trimming removed 2 bases at V and 2 bases at J, with 11 bases between. This CDR3 spans 14 amino acids. This CDR3 reads CASSFQQGTYEQYF. Here the CDR3 DNA reads TGCGCCAGCAGCTTTCAACAGGGAACCTACGAGCAGTACTTC. The entire variable domain, with the rest obtained from reference TRBV5-1 and TRBJ2-7, is as follows: KAGVTQTPRYLIKTRGQQVTLSCSPISGHRSVSWYQQTPGQGLQFLFEYFSETQRNKGNFPGRFSGRQFSNSRSEMNVSTLELGDSALYLCASSFQQGTYEQYFGPGTRLTVT.

This clonotype was detected once. J is TRBJ2-1 and V is TRBV25-1; 8 nucleotides align to TRBD1. J was trimmed by 2 bases and V by 1 base; bases with no gene match: 7. Germline values: CDR1 MGHDK, CDR2 SYGVNS. This CDR3 is built from 17 residues. The CDR3 region is CASSESKGTGTYNEQFF. CDR3 nucleotide sequence: TGTGCCAGCAGTGAATCCAAGGGGACAGGAACCTACAATGAGCAGTTCTTC.